A selection of T cell receptor beta chains follows, all from one sample in a study of blood T cell repertoires in COVID-19. TCRdb keeps only in-frame clones here, not all; method: immunoSEQ multiplex PCR. The data show about 220,000 clones, about 79% seen once. The sequenced sample consisted of PBMCs or T cells enriched from blood (not recorded which). The source is a woman aged 55-69 years who had recovered from COVID-19. Both conserved end residues are part of each CDR3. Each record gives: clone size, V gene, J gene, D gene, CDR3 protein, CDR3 DNA. D genes are given only for firm matches. Size values are once, few and many counts, or a class for expanded clones, and some rows have none.

NA	TRBV11-3	TRBJ2-1	TRBD1	CASSPGTGGLDEQFF	TGTGCCAGCAGCCCCGGGACAGGGGGCTTAGATGAGCAGTTCTTC
NA	TRBV18	TRBJ1-6	TRBD1	CASSLDREGPLHF	TGTGCCAGCTCACTGGACAGGGAGGGACCCCTCCACTTT
NA	TRBV11-2	TRBJ2-3	TRBD2	CASSSTSGGLLGTQYF	TGTGCCAGCAGCTCGACTAGCGGGGGGCTGTTAGGTACGCAGTATTTT
NA	TRBV7-9	TRBJ2-3	TRBD2	CASSSPTSGAADTQYF	TGTGCCAGCAGCTCACCGACTAGCGGGGCCGCAGATACGCAGTATTTT
NA	TRBV5-4	TRBJ2-7	TRBD2	CASSSLAGTYEQYF	TGTGCCAGCAGCTCTCTAGCGGGGACCTACGAGCAGTACTTC
NA	TRBV18	TRBJ1-3	TRBD1	CASSLAPGQSSGNTIYF	TGTGCCAGCTCACTTGCTCCGGGACAGAGCTCTGGAAACACCATATATTTT
NA	TRBV7-2	TRBJ2-2	TRBD2	CASSLVGRGGDTGELFF	TGTGCCAGCAGCTTAGTGGGGCGGGGAGGGGACACCGGGGAGCTGTTTTTT
NA	TRBV18	TRBJ1-2	NA	CASSPPHRVANYGYTF	TGTGCCAGCTCACCACCCCACAGGGTAGCCAACTATGGCTACACCTTC
NA	TRBV6-5	TRBJ2-5	TRBD2	CASSLAGGAAETQYF	TGTGCCAGCAGTCTAGCGGGGGGGGCCGCGGAGACCCAGTACTTC
NA	TRBV11-3	TRBJ2-1	TRBD1	CASSLETGGMNEQFF	TGTGCCAGCAGCTTGGAGACAGGGGGAATGAATGAGCAGTTCTTC
once	TRBV4-2	TRBJ1-5	NA	CASSQYRDSNQPQHF	TGTGCCAGCAGCCAATACAGGGATAGCAATCAGCCCCAGCATTTT
NA	TRBV6-8	TRBJ2-3	NA	CASSYWVGASTDTQYF	TGTGCCAGCAGTTATTGGGTCGGAGCTAGCACAGATACGCAGTATTTT
few	TRBV5-8	TRBJ1-2	TRBD1	CASSLTYRQGGNGYTF	TGTGCCAGCAGCTTGACCTACCGACAGGGGGGAAATGGCTACACCTTC
NA	TRBV5-6	TRBJ1-5	TRBD1	CASSRTGGDGQPQHF	TGTGCCAGCAGTAGGACAGGGGGCGACGGTCAGCCCCAGCATTTT
NA	TRBV5-4	TRBJ2-3	NA	CASSSAADTDTQYF	TGTGCCAGCAGCTCGGCGGCCGACACAGATACGCAGTATTTT
NA	TRBV2	TRBJ2-5	NA	CASSRGRTETQYF	TGTGCCAGCAGCCGGGGGAGAACGGAGACCCAGTACTTC
NA	TRBV11-2	TRBJ2-1	NA	CASSLDYHREQFF	TGTGCCAGCAGCTTAGATTATCACAGAGAGCAGTTCTTC
NA	TRBV11-2	TRBJ2-2	NA	CASSLVFGPGELFF	TGTGCCAGCAGCTTAGTATTTGGCCCCGGGGAGCTGTTTTTT
NA	TRBV29-1	TRBJ1-2	NA	CSVGGGTNYGYTF	TGCAGCGTTGGGGGGGGCACCAACTATGGCTACACCTTC
NA	TRBV4-1	TRBJ1-5	NA	CASSQTGRGQPQHF	TGCGCCAGCAGCCAAACAGGGAGAGGTCAGCCCCAGCATTTT
NA	TRBV6-1	TRBJ1-6	TRBD1	CASSETGGSSPLHF	TGTGCCAGCAGTGAGACAGGGGGTTCTTCACCCCTCCACTTT
NA	TRBV19	TRBJ1-2	NA	CASSIDISYGYTF	TGTGCCAGTAGTATAGATATCAGCTATGGCTACACCTTC
NA	TRBV7-3	TRBJ2-3	NA	CASSLWGGDSDTQYF	TGTGCCAGCAGCTTATGGGGCGGGGATTCCGATACGCAGTATTTT
NA	TRBV11-2	TRBJ2-3	TRBD2	CASSLLADSSTDTQYF	TGTGCCAGCAGCTTGCTAGCGGATTCTAGCACAGATACGCAGTATTTT
NA	TRBV14	TRBJ1-4	NA	CASSRSGNWDEKLFF	TGTGCCAGCAGCCGATCCGGGAACTGGGATGAAAAACTGTTTTTT
NA	TRBV27	TRBJ2-7	TRBD1	CASSLWGTGDEQYF	TGTGCCAGCAGTTTATGGGGGACAGGGGACGAGCAGTACTTC
NA	TRBV5-1	TRBJ1-4	NA	CASSLVFGRGEEKLFF	TGCGCCAGCAGCTTGGTTTTTGGGAGGGGTGAGGAAAAACTGTTTTTT
few	TRBV7-8	TRBJ1-4	TRBD1	CASSGRQGGHEKLFF	TGTGCCAGCAGCGGACGACAGGGGGGGCATGAAAAACTGTTTTTT